The clone carrying this T cell receptor beta chain appeared once. The data originate from a study of T cell changes during pregnancy in multiple sclerosis. This CDR3 is 15 amino acids long. Germline CDR1 reads LNHDA; CDR2 reads SQIVND (reference sequence). The V gene end was trimmed by 4 bases and the J gene end by 5 bases; junction bases not matched to a gene: 9. Libraries were prepared by immunoSEQ multiplex PCR; TCRdb keeps only in-frame clonotypes and omits some of them. The repertoire consists of 65,000 to 85,000 clones, with about 90% occurring once and the leading ten covering 0.9%. The clonotype was recovered from a female donor in good health, enrolled as a control in a pregnancy study. The sequencing used peripheral blood, collected in the first trimester of pregnancy. The chain links TRBV19 to TRBJ2-7, with 9 bases matching TRBD1. CDR3 in DNA: TGTGCCAGTAGTAGAACAGGGGGCGCGGGGGACGAGCAGTACTTC. It encodes CASSRTGGAGDEQYF.